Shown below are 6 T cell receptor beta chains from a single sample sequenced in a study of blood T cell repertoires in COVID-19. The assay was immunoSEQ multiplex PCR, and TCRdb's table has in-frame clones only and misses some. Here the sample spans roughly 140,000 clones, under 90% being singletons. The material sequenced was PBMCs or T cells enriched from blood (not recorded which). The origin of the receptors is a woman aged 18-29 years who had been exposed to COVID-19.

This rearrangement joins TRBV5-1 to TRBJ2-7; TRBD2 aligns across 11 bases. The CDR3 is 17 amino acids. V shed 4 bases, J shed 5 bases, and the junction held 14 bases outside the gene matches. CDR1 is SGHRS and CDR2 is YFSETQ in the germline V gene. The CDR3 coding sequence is TGCGCCAGCAGCCAAGTCCCCAGAACTAGCGGGAGTGACGAGCAGTACTTC. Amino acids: CASSQVPRTSGSDEQYF.

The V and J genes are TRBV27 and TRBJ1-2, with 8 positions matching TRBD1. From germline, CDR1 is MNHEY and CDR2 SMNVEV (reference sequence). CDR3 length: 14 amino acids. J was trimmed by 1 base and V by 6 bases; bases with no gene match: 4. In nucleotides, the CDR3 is TGTGCCAGCAGGGGGACAGGTCGTAACTATGGCTACACCTTC. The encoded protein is CASRGTGRNYGYTF.

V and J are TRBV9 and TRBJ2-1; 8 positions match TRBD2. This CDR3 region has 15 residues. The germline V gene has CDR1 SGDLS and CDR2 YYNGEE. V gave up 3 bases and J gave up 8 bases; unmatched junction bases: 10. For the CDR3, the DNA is TGTGCCAGCAGCGAAGGGACTAGTTATAGCGATGAGCAGTTCTTC. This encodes CASSEGTSYSDEQFF.

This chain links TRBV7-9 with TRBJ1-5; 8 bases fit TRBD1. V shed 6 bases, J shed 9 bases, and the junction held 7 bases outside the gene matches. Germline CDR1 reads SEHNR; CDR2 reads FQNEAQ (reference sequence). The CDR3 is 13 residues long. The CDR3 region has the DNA TGTGCCAGCAGGGCGCCAGGGGGCGGGCCCCAGCATTTT. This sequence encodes CASRAPGGGPQHF.

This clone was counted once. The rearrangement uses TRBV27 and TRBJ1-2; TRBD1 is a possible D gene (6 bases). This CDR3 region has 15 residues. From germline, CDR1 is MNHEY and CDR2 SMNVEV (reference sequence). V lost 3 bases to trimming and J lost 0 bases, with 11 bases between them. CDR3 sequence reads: CASSFTGRANYGYTF. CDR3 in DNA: TGTGCCAGCAGTTTTACAGGGAGAGCTAACTATGGCTACACCTTC.

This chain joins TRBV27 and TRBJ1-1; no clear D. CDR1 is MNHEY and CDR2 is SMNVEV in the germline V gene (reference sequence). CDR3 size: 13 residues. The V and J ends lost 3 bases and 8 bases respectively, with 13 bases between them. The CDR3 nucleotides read TGTGCCAGCAGTTTTGTCGGGAGCTCGGAAGCTTTCTTT. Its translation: CASSFVGSSEAFF.